This T cell receptor (beta chain) was sequenced for a study of CD8 T cells in Susac syndrome (dated by TCRdb to the late 2010s). For context, the study as a whole: The study used repertoire sequencing to test whether antigen drove CD8+ T cell activation and differentiation in Susac syndrome. Clonality of the CD8+ T cell repertoire was compared between over 10 healthy donors, approximately 14 Susac syndrome patients and under 19 multiple sclerosis patients.

High-throughput TCR beta sequencing profiled peripheral blood CD8+ and CD4+ T cells from healthy donors, Susac syndrome patients and multiple sclerosis patients. The multiple sclerosis controls were treatment-naive patients whose relapsing-remitting disease, either stable or active, fulfilled the revised McDonald criteria. Bulk CD8+ and CD4+ T cells were purified by magnetic negative isolation, whereas CD8+ TEMRA cells were enriched by FACS. Blood was collected in EDTA tubes and processed within 24 hours, with PBMCs isolated through density gradient centrifugation. PBMCs intended for TCR sequencing were cryopreserved in liquid nitrogen and thawed later in a water bath at 37 degrees C. The sorted or isolated CD4+, CD8+ and CD8+ TEMRA cells reached a purity of at least 90%. The investigation overall reported the following: The TCR sequencing and HLA analysis was acknowledged to have included a relatively small number of individuals.

Its CDR3 holds 18 amino acids, cysteine through phenylalanine. Just CDR3 DNA is preserved here, 54 bases in frame from base 1. For CDR1 and CDR2, the germline V gene lists SQVTM and ANQGSEA. Germline trimming: 4 bases from V, 0 bases from J; junction bases outside gene matches: 11. RNA was extracted with the RNeasy kit and about 0.45 to 1 ug was reverse transcribed using random hexamers. The immunoSEQ multiplex PCR assay, which covers 54 Vbeta and 13 Jbeta segments, was used to amplify TCR beta CDR3 regions. Bias from PCR amplification was corrected by using a synthetic template baseline for primer optimization and for computational correction. Turning to the authors' computational methods: Reads were annotated to V, D and J genes according to IMGT and were analyzed with immunoSEQ Analyzer, with only productive sequences retained. Clonality was calculated as one minus the Shannon entropy normalized by log2 of the number of productive unique sequences. For each patient and control, public and private clones were evaluated within the 100 most prevalent clones. Susac-specific clones were defined as absent from healthy and MS cohorts, over a thousand published viral clones and other ImmuneACCESS disease sequences. The public reads were quality trimmed at Q25 with fastp and then assembled into clones with MiXCR by TCRdb, keeping productive beta chains. Every entry covers one CDR3 protein and lists the most common genes and DNA from its rows. Clone size and V and J calls follow TCRdb, not the original study. This sample lists 78,000 or so distinct CDR3 sequences; just under 95% were detected once. The ten largest clones capture 0.3% to 0.4% of the sample.

Comment on this clonotype: The antigen it binds to is not known. No base quality information exists; no much larger clone differs at one position.

Recombination joined TRBV29-1 with TRBJ2-1, with TRBD2 matching 11 junction bases. The sequence was obtained from a human donor with multiple sclerosis. The specimen sequenced was CD8+ T cells from PBMCs. For the CDR3, the sequence is CSVAPLAGAVTSYNEQFF. The nucleotides read TGCAGCGTTGCCCCACTAGCGGGGGCCGTTACCTCCTACAATGAGCAGTTCTTC.